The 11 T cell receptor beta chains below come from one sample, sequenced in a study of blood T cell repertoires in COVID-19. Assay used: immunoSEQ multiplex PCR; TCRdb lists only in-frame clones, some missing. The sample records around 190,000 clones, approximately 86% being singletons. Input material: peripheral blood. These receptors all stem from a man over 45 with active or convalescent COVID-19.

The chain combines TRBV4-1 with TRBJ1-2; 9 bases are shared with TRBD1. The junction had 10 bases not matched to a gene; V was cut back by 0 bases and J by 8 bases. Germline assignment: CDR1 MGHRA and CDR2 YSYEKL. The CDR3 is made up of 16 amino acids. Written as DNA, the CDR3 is TGCGCCAGCAGCCAAGATCGCGACAGGGGGGTACAGGGCTACACCTTC. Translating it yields CASSQDRDRGVQGYTF.

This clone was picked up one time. CDR3 DNA: TGTGCCAGCAGTTTGGGGGGGAATGAGCAGTTCTTC. This translates into CASSLGGNEQFF. V and J are TRBV6-5 and TRBJ2-1; 7 bases match TRBD2. The germline V gene encodes CDR1 MNHEY and CDR2 SVGAGI. J gave up 7 bases and V 4 bases, and 1 base lay outside the gene matches. The CDR3 consists of 12 residues.

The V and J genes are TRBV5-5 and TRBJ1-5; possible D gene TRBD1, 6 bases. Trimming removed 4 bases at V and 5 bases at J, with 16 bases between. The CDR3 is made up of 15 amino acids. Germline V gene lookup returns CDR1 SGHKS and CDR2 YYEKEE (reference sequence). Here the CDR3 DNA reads TGTGCCAGCAGCCGCGGACAGTTAGGCCATCAGCCCCAGCATTTT. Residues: CASSRGQLGHQPQHF.

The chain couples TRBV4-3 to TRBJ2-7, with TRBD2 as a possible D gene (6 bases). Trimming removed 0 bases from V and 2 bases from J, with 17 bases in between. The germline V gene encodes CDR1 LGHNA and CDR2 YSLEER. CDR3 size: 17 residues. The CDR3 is CASSQDRGKRTTYEQYF. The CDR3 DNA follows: TGCGCCAGCAGCCAAGATCGTGGGAAGCGGACTACCTACGAGCAGTACTTC.

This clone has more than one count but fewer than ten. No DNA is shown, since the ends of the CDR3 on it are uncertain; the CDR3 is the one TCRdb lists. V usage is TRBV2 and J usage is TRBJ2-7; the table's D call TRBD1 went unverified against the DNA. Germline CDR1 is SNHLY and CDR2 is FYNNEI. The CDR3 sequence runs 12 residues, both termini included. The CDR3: CASSVAKGTGDF.

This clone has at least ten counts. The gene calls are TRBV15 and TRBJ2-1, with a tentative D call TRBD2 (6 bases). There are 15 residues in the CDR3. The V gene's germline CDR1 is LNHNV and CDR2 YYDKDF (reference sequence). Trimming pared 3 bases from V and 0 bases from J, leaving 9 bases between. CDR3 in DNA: TGTGCCACCAGCAGGGGGGGAAGCTCCTACAATGAGCAGTTCTTC. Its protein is CATSRGGSSYNEQFF.

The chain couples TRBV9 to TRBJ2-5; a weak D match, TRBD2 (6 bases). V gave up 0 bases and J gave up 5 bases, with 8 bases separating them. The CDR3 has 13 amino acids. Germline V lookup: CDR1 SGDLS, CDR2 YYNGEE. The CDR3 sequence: CASSVVSGETQYF. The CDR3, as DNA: TGTGCCAGCAGCGTAGTGAGCGGGGAGACCCAGTACTTC.

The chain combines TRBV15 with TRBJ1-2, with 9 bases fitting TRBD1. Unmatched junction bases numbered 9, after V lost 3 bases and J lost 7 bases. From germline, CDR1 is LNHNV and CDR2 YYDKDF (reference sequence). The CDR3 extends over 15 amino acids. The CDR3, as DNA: TGTGCCACCAGCAGGAAAGGGACAGGGACGGGTGGCTACACCTTC. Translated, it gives CATSRKGTGTGGYTF.

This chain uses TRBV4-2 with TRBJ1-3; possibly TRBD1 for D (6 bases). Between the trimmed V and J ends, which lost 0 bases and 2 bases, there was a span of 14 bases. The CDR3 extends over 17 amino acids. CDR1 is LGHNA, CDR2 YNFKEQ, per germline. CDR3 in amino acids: CASSQDRQGIAGNTIYF. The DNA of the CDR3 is TGTGCCAGCAGCCAAGATCGGCAGGGGATTGCTGGAAACACCATATATTTT.

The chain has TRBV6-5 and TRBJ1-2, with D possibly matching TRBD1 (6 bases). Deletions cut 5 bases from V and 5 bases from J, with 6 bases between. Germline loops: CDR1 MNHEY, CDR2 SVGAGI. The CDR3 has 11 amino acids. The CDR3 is CASSQGYGYTF. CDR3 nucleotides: TGTGCCAGCAGTCAGGGGTATGGCTACACCTTC.

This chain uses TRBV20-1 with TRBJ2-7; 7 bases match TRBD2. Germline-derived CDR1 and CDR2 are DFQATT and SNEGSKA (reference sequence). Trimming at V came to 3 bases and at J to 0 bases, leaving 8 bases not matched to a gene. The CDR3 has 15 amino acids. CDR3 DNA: TGCAGTGCTAGTGGTACGGGGGGATCCTCCTACGAGCAGTACTTC. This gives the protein CSASGTGGSSYEQYF.